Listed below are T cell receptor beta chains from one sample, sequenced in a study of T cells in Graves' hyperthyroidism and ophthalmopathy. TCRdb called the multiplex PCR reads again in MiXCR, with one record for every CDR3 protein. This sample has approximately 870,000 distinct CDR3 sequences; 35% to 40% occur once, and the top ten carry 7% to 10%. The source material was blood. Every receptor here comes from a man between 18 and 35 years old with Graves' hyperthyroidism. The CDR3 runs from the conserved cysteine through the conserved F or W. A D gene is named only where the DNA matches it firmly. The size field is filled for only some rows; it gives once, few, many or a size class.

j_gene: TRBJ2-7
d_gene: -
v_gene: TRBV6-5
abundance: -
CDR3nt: TGTGCCAGCAGTTACGGGGCTTGGGAGCAGTACTTC
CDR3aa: CASSYGAWEQYF

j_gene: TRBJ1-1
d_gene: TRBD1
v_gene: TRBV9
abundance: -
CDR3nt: TGTGCCAGCAGCCCGGTGACAGGGGGGTCCACTGAAGCTTTCTTT
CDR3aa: CASSPVTGGSTEAFF

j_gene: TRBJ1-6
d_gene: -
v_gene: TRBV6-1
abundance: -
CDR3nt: TGTGCCAGCAGTGAATTCCGAGTCCGGACAGATAATTCACCCCTGCACTTT
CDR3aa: CASSEFRVRTDNSPLHF

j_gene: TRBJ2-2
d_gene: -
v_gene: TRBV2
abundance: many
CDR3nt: TGTGCCAGCAGTGAAACCACCGGGGAGCTGTTTTTT
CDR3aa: CASSETTGELFF

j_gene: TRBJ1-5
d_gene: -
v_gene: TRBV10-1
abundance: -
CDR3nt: TGCGCCAGCAGTTTAAAGGGAGTCGGCAATAAGCCCCAGCATTTT
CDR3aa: CASSLKGVGNKPQHF

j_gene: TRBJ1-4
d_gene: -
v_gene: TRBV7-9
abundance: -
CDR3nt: TGTGCCGGCAGCTTAGTGTCTGAAAAACTGTTTTTT
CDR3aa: CAGSLVSEKLFF

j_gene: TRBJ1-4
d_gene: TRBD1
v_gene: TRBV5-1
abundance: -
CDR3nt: TGCGCCAGCAGCTTGGCCAAAGGACAGGGGAATGAAAAACTGTTTTTT
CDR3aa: CASSLAKGQGNEKLFF

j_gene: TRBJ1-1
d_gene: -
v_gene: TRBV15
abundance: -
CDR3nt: TGTGCCAGCTCACCACCGCACGGCAACCTAAACACTGAAGCTTTCTTT
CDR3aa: CASSPPHGNLNTEAFF

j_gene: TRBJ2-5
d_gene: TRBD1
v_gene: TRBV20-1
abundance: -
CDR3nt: TGCAGTGCCTCTACAGGGGGAATGGGAGAGACCCAGTACTTC
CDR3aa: CSASTGGMGETQYF

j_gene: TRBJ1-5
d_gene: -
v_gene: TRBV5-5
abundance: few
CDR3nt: TGTGCCAGCAGCCCCCGCGTGAGCCCGGAGGGCAATCAGCCCCAGCATTTT
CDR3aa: CASSPRVSPEGNQPQHF

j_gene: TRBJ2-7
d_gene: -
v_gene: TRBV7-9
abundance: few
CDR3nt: TGTGCCAGCAGGGGACTGGGAACCTACGAGCAGTACTTC
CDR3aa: CASRGLGTYEQYF

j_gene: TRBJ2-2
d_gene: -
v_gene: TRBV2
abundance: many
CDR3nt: TGTGCCAGCAAAGGGGCCGCGAACACCGGGGAGCTGTTTTTT
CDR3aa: CASKGAANTGELFF

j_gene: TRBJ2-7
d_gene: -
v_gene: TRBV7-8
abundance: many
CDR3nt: TGTGCCAGCAGCTTCAAGGGCCGTGGTTTCTACGAGCAGTACTTC
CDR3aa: CASSFKGRGFYEQYF

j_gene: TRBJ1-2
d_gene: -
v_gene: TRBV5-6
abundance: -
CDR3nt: TGTGCCAGCAGCTCCGATAGGTGGGGGGGACCCAAGGATGGCTACACCTTC
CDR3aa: CASSSDRWGGPKDGYTF

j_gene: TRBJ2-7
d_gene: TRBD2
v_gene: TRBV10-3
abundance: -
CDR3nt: TGTGCCACCCTAGCGGGAGGGCCACGGGAGCAGTACTTC
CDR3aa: CATLAGGPREQYF

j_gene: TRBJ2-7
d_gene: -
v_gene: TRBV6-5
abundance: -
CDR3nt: TGTGCCAGCAGCTCCGTCCCGGGAGACTACGAGCAGTACTTC
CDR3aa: CASSSVPGDYEQYF

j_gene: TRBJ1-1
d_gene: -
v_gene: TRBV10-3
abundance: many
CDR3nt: TGTGCCATCAGTGAGTCGGGATGGCGTGGGAACACTGAAGCTTTCTTT
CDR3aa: CAISESGWRGNTEAFF

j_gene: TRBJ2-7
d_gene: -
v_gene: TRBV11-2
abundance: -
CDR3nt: TGTGCCAGCAGCCACCAGGGGCGGGGGTCAATCTCCTACGAGCAGTACTTC
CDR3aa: CASSHQGRGSISYEQYF

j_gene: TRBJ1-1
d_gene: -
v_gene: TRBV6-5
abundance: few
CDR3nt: TGTGCCAGCAGTTACTCGATAAGACACGCTGGCGAAGCTTTCTTT
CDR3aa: CASSYSIRHAGEAFF

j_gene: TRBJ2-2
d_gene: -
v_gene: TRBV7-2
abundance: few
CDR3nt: TGTGCCAGCAGCTTTTCCGTTAGCACCGGGGAGCTGTTTTTT
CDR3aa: CASSFSVSTGELFF

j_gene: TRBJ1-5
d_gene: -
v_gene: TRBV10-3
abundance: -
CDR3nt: TGTGCCAGCAGTTCAGTTGGACGGACTAATCAGCCCCAGCATTTT
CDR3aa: CASSSVGRTNQPQHF

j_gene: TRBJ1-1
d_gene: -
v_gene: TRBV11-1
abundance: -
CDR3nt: TGTGCCAGCAGCCCCCACTCTCCGGGCGATCAGAACACTGAAGCTTTCTTT
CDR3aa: CASSPHSPGDQNTEAFF

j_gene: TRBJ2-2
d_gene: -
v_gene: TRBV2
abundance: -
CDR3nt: TGTGCCAGCAACCACGATTCAGACACCGGGGAGCTGTTTTTT
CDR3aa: CASNHDSDTGELFF

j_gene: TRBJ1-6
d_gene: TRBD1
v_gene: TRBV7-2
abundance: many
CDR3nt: TGTGCCAGCAGCGCCACAGGGGGCAGGTATTCACCCCTCCACTTT
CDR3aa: CASSATGGRYSPLHF

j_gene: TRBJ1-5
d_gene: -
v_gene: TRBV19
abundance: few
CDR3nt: TGTGCCAGTAGGGGGTTGGCAGGCAATCAGCCCCAGCATTTT
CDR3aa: CASRGLAGNQPQHF

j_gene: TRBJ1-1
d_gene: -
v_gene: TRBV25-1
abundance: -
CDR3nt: TGTGCCAGCAGCCTCACACTGGGGTCTGAAGCTTTCTTT
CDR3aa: CASSLTLGSEAFF

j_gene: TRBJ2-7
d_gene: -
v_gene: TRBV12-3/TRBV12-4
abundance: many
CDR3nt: TGTGCCAGCAGCCAGTGGGGGGTAAGCTACGAGCAGTACTTC
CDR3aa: CASSQWGVSYEQYF

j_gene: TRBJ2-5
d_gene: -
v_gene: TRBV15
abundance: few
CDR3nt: TGTGCCAGCAGTGAAGTCAGGGGTGGTGGAGAGACCCAGTACTTC
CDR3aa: CASSEVRGGGETQYF

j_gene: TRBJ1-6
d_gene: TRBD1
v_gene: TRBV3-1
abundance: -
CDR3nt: TGTGCCAGCAGCCCGCAATCCGGGACAGGGAGGTCACCCCTCCACTTT
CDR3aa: CASSPQSGTGRSPLHF

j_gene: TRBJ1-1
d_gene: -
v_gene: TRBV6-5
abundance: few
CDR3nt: TGTGCCAGCGGACGGGGAGGCGGCACTGAAGCTTTCTTT
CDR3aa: CASGRGGGTEAFF

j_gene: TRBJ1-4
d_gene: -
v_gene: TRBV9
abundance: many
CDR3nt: TGTGCCAGCAGCGTCGGGAATGAAAAACTGTTTTTT
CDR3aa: CASSVGNEKLFF

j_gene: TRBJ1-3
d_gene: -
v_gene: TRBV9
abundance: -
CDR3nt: TGTGCCAGCAGCGTAGCCCCCGAGGGAAACACCATATATTTT
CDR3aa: CASSVAPEGNTIYF

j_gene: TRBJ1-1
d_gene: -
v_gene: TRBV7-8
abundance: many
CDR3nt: TGTGCCAGCAGCTTACGTTACTCGAACACTGAAGCTTTCTTT
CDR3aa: CASSLRYSNTEAFF

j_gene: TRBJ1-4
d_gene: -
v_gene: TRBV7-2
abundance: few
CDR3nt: TGCGCCAGCAGCCAAGATTCAATAACAGGGAGTGGCGAAAAACTGTTTTTT
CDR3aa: CASSQDSITGSGEKLFF

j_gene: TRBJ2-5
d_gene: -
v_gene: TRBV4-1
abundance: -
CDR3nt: TGCGCCAGCAGCCAAGAAGGGTGGGACCCTAAAGAGACCCAGTACTTC
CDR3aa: CASSQEGWDPKETQYF

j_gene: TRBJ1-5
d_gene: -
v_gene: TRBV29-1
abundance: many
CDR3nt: TGCAGCGTTGGGCCGGGAATGGGCCAGCCCCAGCATTTT
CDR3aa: CSVGPGMGQPQHF

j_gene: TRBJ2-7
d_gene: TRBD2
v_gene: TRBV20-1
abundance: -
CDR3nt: TGCAGTAGCGGGAACCCAACCTACGAGCAGTACTTC
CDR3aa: CSSGNPTYEQYF

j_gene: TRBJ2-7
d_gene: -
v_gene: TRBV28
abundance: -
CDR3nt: TGTGCCAGCAGACCGGGCCAAACCTACGAGCAGTACTTC
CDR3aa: CASRPGQTYEQYF

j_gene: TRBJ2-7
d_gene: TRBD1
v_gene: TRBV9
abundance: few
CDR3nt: TGTGCCAGCAGCCAACGGGACAGGGTCCTGTACGAGCAGTACTTC
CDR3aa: CASSQRDRVLYEQYF

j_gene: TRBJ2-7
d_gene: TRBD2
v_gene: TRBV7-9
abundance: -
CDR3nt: TGTGCCAGCAGCATTGGGACTAGCGGGGATCCTTCCTACGAGCAGTACTTC
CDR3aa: CASSIGTSGDPSYEQYF

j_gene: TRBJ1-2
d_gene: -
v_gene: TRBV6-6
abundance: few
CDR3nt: TGTGCCAGCAGCCCAGGGGACGTCTGGGGCTACACCTTC
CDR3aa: CASSPGDVWGYTF

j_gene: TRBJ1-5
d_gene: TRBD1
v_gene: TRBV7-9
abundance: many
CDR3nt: TGTGCCAGCAGCTTAGGTGGGACAGGGGATCGGCCCCAGCATTTT
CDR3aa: CASSLGGTGDRPQHF

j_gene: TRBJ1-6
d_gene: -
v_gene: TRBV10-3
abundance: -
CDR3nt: TGTGCCATCAGTGAGTCGCAGGGTTCGGGTTCACCCCTCCACTTT
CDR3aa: CAISESQGSGSPLHF

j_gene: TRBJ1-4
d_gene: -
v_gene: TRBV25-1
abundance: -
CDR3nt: TGTGCTAGAACGGAGGGCATTAATGAAAAACTGTTTTTT
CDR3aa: CARTEGINEKLFF

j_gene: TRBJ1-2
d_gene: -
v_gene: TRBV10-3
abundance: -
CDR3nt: TGTGCCATCAGTGAGTCGGGGGGAGCGTCCTATGGCTACACCTTC
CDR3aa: CAISESGGASYGYTF

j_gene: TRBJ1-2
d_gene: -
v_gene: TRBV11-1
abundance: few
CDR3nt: TGTGCCAGCAGCCCGTCGGGGGCCCACTTCAACTATGGCTACACCTTC
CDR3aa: CASSPSGAHFNYGYTF

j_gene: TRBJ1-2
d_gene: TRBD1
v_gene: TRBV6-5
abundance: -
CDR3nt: TGTGCCAGCAGTCTGGGACAGGGGCGGTTTGGCTACACCTTC
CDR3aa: CASSLGQGRFGYTF

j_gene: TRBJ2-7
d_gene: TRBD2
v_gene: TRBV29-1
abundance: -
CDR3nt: TGCAGTGACCCTAGCGGGAACTGGTACGAGCAGTACTTC
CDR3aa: CSDPSGNWYEQYF

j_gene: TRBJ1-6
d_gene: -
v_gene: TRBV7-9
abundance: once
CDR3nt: TGTGCCAGCCAAATCGACAGTGGAAATTCACCCCTCCACTTT
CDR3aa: CASQIDSGNSPLHF

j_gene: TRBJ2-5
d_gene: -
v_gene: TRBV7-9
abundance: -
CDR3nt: TGTGCCAGCAGCTCGGGTGTCCGGCAAGAGACCCAGTACTTC
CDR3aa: CASSSGVRQETQYF

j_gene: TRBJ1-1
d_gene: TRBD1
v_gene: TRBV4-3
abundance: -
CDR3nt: TGCGCCAGCAGCCAAGATGGACAGGGGATCGCTGAAGCTTTCTTT
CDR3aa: CASSQDGQGIAEAFF

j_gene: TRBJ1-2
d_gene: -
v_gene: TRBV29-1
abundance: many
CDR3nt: TGCAGCGTCGGCGGGGATGGGACTCCGGGTGGCTACACCTTC
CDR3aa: CSVGGDGTPGGYTF

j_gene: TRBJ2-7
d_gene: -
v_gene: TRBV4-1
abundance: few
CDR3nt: TGCGCCAGCAGCCAAGATTACCGAGAGGAGCAGTACTTC
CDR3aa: CASSQDYREEQYF

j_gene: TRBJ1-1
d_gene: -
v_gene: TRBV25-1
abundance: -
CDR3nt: TGTGCCAGCAGTGCTACAACGGACCCCACTGAAGCTTTCTTT
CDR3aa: CASSATTDPTEAFF

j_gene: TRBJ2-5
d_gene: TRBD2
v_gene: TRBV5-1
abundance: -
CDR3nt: TGCGCCAGCAGCTACAGGAGCGGGAGTCAAGAGACCCAGTACTTC
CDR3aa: CASSYRSGSQETQYF

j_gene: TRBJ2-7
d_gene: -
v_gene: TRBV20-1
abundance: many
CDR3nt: TGCAGTGCTAGAGATGAACTGCTAGGCGACGAGCAGTACTTC
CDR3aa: CSARDELLGDEQYF

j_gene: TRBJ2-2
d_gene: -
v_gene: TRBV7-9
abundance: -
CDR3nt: TGTGCCAGCAGCCATACAGGGAGGGGAACCGGGGAGCTGTTTTTT
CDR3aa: CASSHTGRGTGELFF

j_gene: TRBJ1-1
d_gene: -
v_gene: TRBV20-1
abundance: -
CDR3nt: TGCAGTGCTGGACAGACCGGGGGCGCGTCTTTCTTT
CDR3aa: CSAGQTGGASFF

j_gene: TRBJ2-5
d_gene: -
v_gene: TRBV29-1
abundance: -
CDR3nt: TGCAGCGTGGGGGGAAAGGAAAGGGGAGAGACCCAGTACTTC
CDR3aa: CSVGGKERGETQYF

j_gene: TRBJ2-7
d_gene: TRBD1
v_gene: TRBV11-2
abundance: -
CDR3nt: TGTGCCAGCAGCCCAGCCGGGACAGGCTTCTACGAGCAGTACTTC
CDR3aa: CASSPAGTGFYEQYF